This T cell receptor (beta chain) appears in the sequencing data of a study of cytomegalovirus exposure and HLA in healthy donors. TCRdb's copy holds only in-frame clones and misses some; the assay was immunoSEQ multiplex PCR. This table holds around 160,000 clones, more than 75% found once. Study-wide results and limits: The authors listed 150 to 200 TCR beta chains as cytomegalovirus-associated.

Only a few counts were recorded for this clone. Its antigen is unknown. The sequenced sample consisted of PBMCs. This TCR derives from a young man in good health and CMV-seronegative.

The CDR3, as DNA: TGTGCCAGCAGCCTCATGAGACAGGGTCGCATTCAGTACTTC. Its protein product is CASSLMRQGRIQYF. This chain joins TRBV11-1 and TRBJ2-4; 7 nucleotides align to TRBD1. The germline V gene has CDR1 SGHAT and CDR2 FQDESV (reference sequence). The CDR3 contains 14 residues. J lost 9 bases, V lost 5 bases, and 10 bases had no gene match. The variable domain in full, completed from reference TRBV11-1 and TRBJ2-4, reads EAEVAQSPRYKITEKSQAVAFWCDPISGHATLYWYRQILGQGPELLVQFQDESVVDDSQLPKDRFSAERLKGVDSTLKIQPAELGDSAMYLCASSLMRQGRIQYFGAGTRLSVL.